Following are 17 T cell receptor beta chains from one sample sequenced in a study of blood T cell repertoires in COVID-19. Data came from immunoSEQ multiplex PCR; TCRdb stores just in-frame clones and leaves some out. In the table there are approximately 220,000 clones, around 82% of which are singletons. What was sequenced was PBMCs or T cells enriched from blood (not recorded which). The receptors come from a woman in her forties who had been exposed to COVID-19.

The chain joins TRBV19 to TRBJ1-6; D gene unclear. This CDR3 comprises 15 residues. From germline, CDR1 is LNHDA and CDR2 SQIVND (reference sequence). Trimming pared 1 base from V and 6 bases from J, leaving 10 bases between. CDR3 region: CASSIGPALNSPLHF. The CDR3 DNA reads TGTGCCAGTAGTATAGGACCAGCGCTTAATTCACCCCTCCACTTT.

The V gene is TRBV5-1, the J gene TRBJ2-5, with D possibly TRBD1 on 6 matching bases. The CDR3 covers 13 residues. Germline assignment: CDR1 SGHRS and CDR2 YFSETQ. V gave up 1 base and J gave up 5 bases, with 9 bases separating them. CDR3 nucleotide sequence: TGCGCCAGCAGCTTGACAGGGATGGAGACCCAGTACTTC. Protein sequence: CASSLTGMETQYF. Combining the CDR3 with reference TRBV5-1 and TRBJ2-5 gives the whole variable domain KAGVTQTPRYLIKTRGQQVTLSCSPISGHRSVSWYQQTPGQGLQFLFEYFSETQRNKGNFPGRFSGRQFSNSRSEMNVSTLELGDSALYLCASSLTGMETQYFGPGTRLLVL.

The genes are TRBV6-5 and TRBJ1-5, with a weak D call TRBD1 (6 bases). This CDR3 has 14 residues. In germline, CDR1 is MNHEY, CDR2 SVGAGI. The V gene lost 6 bases and the J gene lost 3 bases, with 12 bases spanning the gap. The CDR3 loop is CASSHRDNNQPQHF. CDR3 sequence (DNA): TGTGCCAGCAGCCACAGGGACAACAATCAGCCCCAGCATTTT.

The rearrangement joins TRBV24-1 to TRBJ1-2; D not resolved. This CDR3 contains 16 residues. Germline CDR1 KGHDR, CDR2 SFDVKD. The germline V and J ends were trimmed by 4 bases and 3 bases, with 17 bases remaining between them. Here the CDR3 DNA reads TGTGCCACCAGTGACCAAACCTCGGCGGGGTACTATGGCTACACCTTC. Translated: CATSDQTSAGYYGYTF.

The chain is built from TRBV5-1 and TRBJ2-2; possibly TRBD1 for D (5 bases). The CDR3 is 11 residues long. With 6 bases removed from V and 6 bases from J, the gap between germline ends came to 6 bases. Looked up from germline, CDR1 is SGHRS and CDR2 is YFSETQ. Written as DNA, the CDR3 is TGCGCCAGCATAGGGGCCGGGGAGCTGTTTTTT. Its translation: CASIGAGELFF.

This clone was seen more than once but under ten times. In DNA, the CDR3 is TGTGCCGGACAGGGGGCTCATGAAGCTTTCTTT. As protein: CAGQGAHEAFF. The chain carries TRBV28 and TRBJ1-1; TRBD1 agrees at 11 bases. The CDR3 spans 11 residues. V lost 11 bases and J lost 7; bases outside the gene matches: 3. The V gene's germline CDR1 is MDHEN and CDR2 SYDVKM.

The chain uses TRBV5-1 and TRBJ1-1; D gene ambiguous. The CDR3 is made up of 14 amino acids. Trimming stripped 0 bases from V and 2 bases from J, with 8 bases between. Germline V gene sequence: CDR1 SGHRS, CDR2 YFSETQ. CDR3 protein: CASSLGGSNTEAFF. The CDR3 bases are TGCGCCAGCAGCTTGGGCGGGAGTAACACTGAAGCTTTCTTT.

V gene TRBV28 combines with J gene TRBJ1-1; a possible D gene is TRBD1 (5 bases). In germline, CDR1 is MDHEN, CDR2 SYDVKM. The CDR3 runs 15 residues. The V gene lost 6 bases and the J gene lost 4 bases, with 18 bases spanning the gap. DNA of the CDR3: TGTGCCAGCAGATCCCCGCCGCGGGGGATCACTGAAGCTTTCTTT. Translation: CASRSPPRGITEAFF.

The chain combines TRBV19 with TRBJ1-1; tentative D call: TRBD1 (5 bases). Germline CDR1 is LNHDA and CDR2 is SQIVND (reference sequence). Trimming took off 7 bases at V and 0 bases at J, with 18 bases between the two ends. The CDR3 runs to 16 residues. The CDR3 reads CASTKDFRAVNTEAFF. In DNA form, the CDR3 reads TGTGCCAGTACCAAAGACTTCAGGGCCGTGAACACTGAAGCTTTCTTT.

V gene TRBV6-1 combines with J gene TRBJ2-5, with D perhaps matching TRBD1 (6 bases). The CDR3 is made up of 12 amino acids. The germline CDR1 and CDR2 sequences are MNHNS and SASEGT. V was shortened by 3 bases and J by 4 bases, with 6 bases between the two germline ends. CDR3 DNA: TGTGCCAGCAGTGAGGGGGCAGAGACCCAGTACTTC. It yields the protein CASSEGAETQYF.

J is TRBJ1-4 and V is TRBV3-1 (or the pseudogene TRBV3-2); D is unclear. The CDR3 extends over 15 amino acids. Germline CDR1 reads LGHDT; CDR2 reads YNNKEL (reference sequence). Trimming took off 3 bases at V and 8 bases at J, with 16 bases between the two ends. CDR3 bases: TGTGCCAGCAGCCAGTCCGTTGGACGGAGGGAAAAACTGTTTTTT. Amino acids: CASSQSVGRREKLFF.

This clone turned up a few times. The chain combines TRBV5-1 with TRBJ2-7; D unclear. V was cut by 4 bases and J by 2 bases, with 16 bases left in between. Germline V lookup: CDR1 SGHRS, CDR2 YFSETQ. The length of the CDR3 is 15 residues. CDR3 protein: CASSIQMGPTYEQYF. In DNA form, the CDR3 reads TGCGCCAGCAGCATACAGATGGGTCCCACCTACGAGCAGTACTTC. The variable domain in full, with the rest retrieved from reference TRBV5-1 and TRBJ2-7, is KAGVTQTPRYLIKTRGQQVTLSCSPISGHRSVSWYQQTPGQGLQFLFEYFSETQRNKGNFPGRFSGRQFSNSRSEMNVSTLELGDSALYLCASSIQMGPTYEQYFGPGTRLTVT.

This clone was recorded a few times. V is TRBV19 and J is TRBJ2-2; 8 bases are a match to TRBD2. Germline V lookup: CDR1 LNHDA, CDR2 SQIVND (reference sequence). V lost 10 bases, J lost 2 bases, and 12 bases stayed unmatched. The CDR3 runs to 16 residues. The CDR3 spells CATRRNGGGNTGELFF. For the CDR3, the DNA is TGTGCCACCAGACGAAACGGGGGGGGCAACACCGGGGAGCTGTTTTTT. The variable domain in full, completed from reference TRBV19 and TRBJ2-2, reads DGGITQSPKYLFRKEGQNVTLSCEQNLNHDAMYWYRQDPGQGLRLIYYSQIVNDFQKGDIAEGYSVSREKKESFPLTVTSAQKNPTAFYLCATRRNGGGNTGELFFGEGSRLTVL.

The chain has TRBV5-1 and TRBJ1-5; D is unresolved. V was cut by 0 bases and J by 0 bases, with 7 bases left in between. This CDR3 is built from 15 residues. Germline lookup yields CDR1 SGHRS and CDR2 YFSETQ. CDR3 nucleotide sequence: TGCGCCAGCAGCTTGGACTTATCTAGCAATCAGCCCCAGCATTTT. This translates into CASSLDLSSNQPQHF.

The V and J genes are TRBV4-1 and TRBJ1-4; the match to TRBD1 covers 10 bases. Germline assignment: CDR1 MGHRA and CDR2 YSYEKL. Trimming removed 0 bases from V and 5 bases from J; junction bases left unmatched: 12. The CDR3 consists of 19 residues. The CDR3 spells CASSQDRTGGGSANEKLFF. The DNA for the CDR3 is TGCGCCAGCAGCCAAGATAGGACAGGGGGAGGGTCGGCGAATGAAAAACTGTTTTTT.

The chain recombines TRBV9 with TRBJ2-1, with unresolved D. The CDR3 consists of 16 residues. Trimming left V 0 bases short and J 0 bases short, with 10 bases between. Germline V CDR1 and CDR2: SGDLS, YYNGEE. CDR3 loop: CASSVGGPSSYNEQFF. The CDR3 DNA reads TGTGCCAGCAGCGTAGGTGGGCCGAGCTCCTACAATGAGCAGTTCTTC. Full variable domain (missing parts from reference TRBV9 and TRBJ2-1): DSGVTQTPKHLITATGQRVTLRCSPRSGDLSVYWYQQSLDQGLQFLIQYYNGEERAKGNILERFSAQQFPDLHSELNLSSLELGDSALYFCASSVGGPSSYNEQFFGPGTRLTVL.

The J gene is TRBJ1-2, the V gene TRBV18, with D possibly TRBD1 on 5 matching bases. CDR3 length equals 16 residues. CDR1 is KGHSH, CDR2 LQKENI, per germline. The V gene lost 3 bases and the J gene lost 0 bases, with 14 bases spanning the gap. In DNA form, the CDR3 reads TGTGCCAGCTCACCCACCCAGGGATTAGCTAACTATGGCTACACCTTC. Its translation is CASSPTQGLANYGYTF.